This T cell receptor beta chain originates from a study of blood T cells in healthy people across ages. Next came a second PCR, run for roughly 6 to 11 cycles, which used a sample-barcoded 5' primer along with a J-beta primer mix. A 12-random-nucleotide template-switch adaptor tagged each cDNA molecule. TCRdb used MiXCR to reprocess the 5' RACE reads, holding one entry per CDR3 protein. Of approximately 810,000 distinct CDR3 sequences in the sample, under 40% are singletons; the top ten hold 13%. Samples each yielded at least 5.5 micrograms of total RNA. On this clonotype itself: A read error may account for a junction end that differs from germline.

The CDR3 consists of 14 residues. The germline CDR1 and CDR2 sequences are LGHNA and YSLEER. This clonotype originated in a man aged 18 to 29 in good health. This sequence joins TRBV4-3 and TRBJ1-1; D is ambiguous. The sample taken for sequencing was blood. The DNA of the CDR3 is TGCACCAGCAGCCAAGATACGATGAACACTGAAGCTTTCTTT. This encodes CTSSQDTMNTEAFF.